These 10 T cell receptor beta chains were sequenced from one sample in a study of beta chain features in type 1 diabetes. Sequenced material consisted of expressed TCRB transcripts (all of the isolated RNA was reverse transcribed). TCRdb's table, derived via immunoSEQ multiplex PCR, lists solely in-frame clones and lacks some. The table has 300,000 or so clones, 13% seen once; the top ten hold around 0.016%. Whole-study results and caveats: Moderate but significant shortening of TCRB CDR3s was recorded in all four CD4+ subsets from Type 1 diabetes patients.

No antigen has been assigned to these receptors. The sequenced sample was naive CD4+ T cells from blood. The receptor source for this set is a woman younger than 30 with type 1 diabetes.

This clone appeared a few times. The rearrangement uses TRBV5-1 and TRBJ2-1; the D gene is possibly TRBD1 (7 bases). The CDR3 has 22 residues. V dropped 4 bases and J dropped 0 bases, with 32 bases sitting between them. The germline gives CDR1 SGHRS, CDR2 YFSETQ. Here the CDR3 DNA reads TGCGCCAGCAGCCTACCTGACAGGGCAGCTCTAGCGATGAAGAGCTCCTACAATGAGCAGTTCTTC. Its translation: CASSLPDRAALAMKSSYNEQFF.

The J gene is TRBJ2-4, the V gene TRBV30; 15 nucleotides match TRBD2. Germline CDR1 GTSNPN, CDR2 SVGIG (reference sequence). After removal of 0 bases from V and 6 bases from J, the junction contained 6 bases not matched to a gene. The CDR3 runs to 17 residues. The CDR3 protein is CAWSVLRTSGGVNIQYF. CDR3 nucleotides: TGTGCCTGGAGTGTTCTACGGACTAGCGGGGGGGTAAACATTCAGTACTTC.

This chain joins TRBV9 and TRBJ1-2; a weak D match, TRBD1 (6 bases). The germline V gene has CDR1 SGDLS and CDR2 YYNGEE. V lost 1 base, J lost 3 bases, and 7 bases lay in between. CDR3 length: 13 amino acids. CDR3 in DNA: TGTGCCAGCAGCGTACGACAGGACTATGGCTACACCTTC. This encodes CASSVRQDYGYTF.

The chain recombines TRBV4-3 with TRBJ1-4, with D possibly being TRBD1 (5 bases). CDR3 size: 16 residues. Germline V lookup: CDR1 LGHNA, CDR2 YSLEER. Deletions cut 0 bases from V and 7 bases from J, with 15 bases between. The CDR3 region is CASSQDSGRRGEKLFF. In DNA, the CDR3 is TGCGCCAGCAGCCAAGATTCAGGAAGGAGGGGTGAAAAACTGTTTTTT.

The rearrangement uses TRBV6-6 and TRBJ2-1; D perhaps matches TRBD1 (6 bases). This CDR3 comprises 12 residues. Trimming took off 0 bases at V and 12 bases at J, with 9 bases between the two ends. Germline CDR1 MNHNY, CDR2 SVGAGI (reference sequence). CDR3 protein: CASSYSSRGQFF. The CDR3 bases are TGTGCCAGCAGTTACTCCAGCAGGGGGCAGTTCTTC.

This clone was counted a few times. This chain uses TRBV9 with TRBJ2-5; tentatively, D is TRBD2 (6 bases). CDR1 SGDLS and CDR2 YYNGEE come from the germline V gene. CDR3 length: 16 amino acids. V shed 4 bases and J shed 1 base, with 17 bases lying between them. CDR3 sequence: CASSPSHLAPQETQYF. In DNA form, the CDR3 reads TGTGCCAGCAGCCCATCCCACCTAGCGCCCCAAGAGACCCAGTACTTC.

The rearrangement joins TRBV7-6 to TRBJ2-7; 7 nucleotides match TRBD1. The CDR3 consists of 13 residues. V gave up 4 bases and J gave up 6 bases; unmatched junction bases: 6. Germline-derived CDR1 and CDR2 are SGHVS and FNYEAQ. The CDR3 DNA reads TGTGCCAGCAGCTCGACAGGGTTTGCCGAGCAGTACGTC. It specifies CASSSTGFAEQYV.

This clone was seen only a few times. The chain is built from TRBV30 and TRBJ2-1; perhaps TRBD1 as D (6 bases). Germline loops: CDR1 GTSNPN, CDR2 SVGIG (reference sequence). The CDR3 loop spans 15 amino acids. V lost 1 base, J lost 4 bases, and 14 bases lay in between. For the CDR3, the DNA is TGTGCCTGGAGTGCCACAGGGTCACCTTACAATGAGCAGTTCTTC. Translating gives CAWSATGSPYNEQFF.

This clone was seen only a few times. This rearrangement joins TRBV4-1 to TRBJ2-3; D is ambiguous. Trimming cost V 1 base and J 6 bases, with 14 bases left between them. The V gene's germline CDR1 is MGHRA and CDR2 YSYEKL. The CDR3 has 15 amino acids. The chain's CDR3 is CASSQVTLGPDTQYF. The DNA for the CDR3 is TGCGCCAGCAGCCAAGTAACCCTAGGTCCGGATACGCAGTATTTT.

V usage is TRBV7-9 and J usage is TRBJ2-3, with D unclear. The CDR3 is 12 amino acids. Germline CDR1 SEHNR, CDR2 FQNEAQ (reference sequence). Deletions cut 5 bases from V and 6 bases from J, with 9 bases between. CDR3 sequence reads: CASSQESDTQYF. CDR3 DNA: TGTGCCAGCAGCCAGGAAAGCGATACGCAGTATTTT.